The 22 T cell receptor beta chains below all came from one sample that was sequenced in a study of shared clonotypes between healthy human individuals (TCRdb year 2020). The library relied on the immunoSEQ multiplex PCR assay. In its TCRdb copy, this immuneACCESS table keeps in-frame sequences only and misses some clones. Where compared with another copy, unresolved V genes explain less than half of these, and the others have no known cause. This sample has about 380,000 clones in its table, and 90% to 97% of those were observed once. The ten largest make up 0.32% of the sample. Sequenced input: memory CD8+ T cells sorted from blood. The cell subset or site label, as the study defines it: CD45RO+ cells pooled with CCR7-negative TemRA cells. The receptors here all came from a man aged 30-40 years in good health.

The chain recombines TRBV19 with TRBJ2-7; possible D gene TRBD1, 5 bases. CDR1 is LNHDA and CDR2 is SQIVND in the germline V gene (reference sequence). This CDR3 spans 13 amino acids. Trimming stripped 2 bases from V and 2 bases from J, with 7 bases between. The CDR3 loop reads CASSITGTYEQYF. The CDR3 region has the DNA TGTGCCAGTAGTATAACAGGAACCTACGAGCAGTACTTC.

The rearrangement uses TRBV7-9 and TRBJ2-7; TRBD2 matches 10 bases. Unmatched junction bases numbered 3, after V lost 5 bases and J lost 2 bases. Looked up from germline, CDR1 is SEHNR and CDR2 is FQNEAQ (reference sequence). The CDR3 covers 14 residues. The CDR3 bases are TGTGCCAGCAGCCCGAGCGGGAGGGCCTACGAGCAGTACTTC. The encoded protein is CASSPSGRAYEQYF.

Regarding this clone: This CDR3 is also generated by other DNA sequences in the sample. This rearrangement joins TRBV28 to TRBJ1-1; D gene ambiguous. Germline CDR1 reads MDHEN; CDR2 reads SYDVKM. V was clipped by 5 bases and J by 2 bases, with 3 bases between them. This CDR3 comprises 11 residues. CDR3 residues: CASSVNTEAFF. The CDR3 DNA is TGTGCCAGCAGTGTAAACACTGAAGCTTTCTTT.

The chain joins TRBV7-9 to TRBJ1-1; D call uncertain. Germline loops: CDR1 SEHNR, CDR2 FQNEAQ (reference sequence). V was cut by 5 bases and J by 0 bases, with 10 bases left in between. There are 14 residues in the CDR3. CDR3 bases: TGTGCCAGCAGCCCTCCAAGGGTGAACACTGAAGCTTTCTTT. Its protein product is CASSPPRVNTEAFF.

The J gene is TRBJ1-1, the V gene TRBV28; 7 bases match TRBD1. V shed 6 bases, J shed 1 base, and the junction held 8 bases outside the gene matches. Germline CDR1 and CDR2: MDHEN and SYDVKM. This CDR3 is built from 15 residues. The CDR3 sequence: CASSLGTEGNTEAFF. The CDR3 nucleotides read TGTGCCAGCAGCCTCGGGACAGAGGGGAACACTGAAGCTTTCTTT.

The chain uses TRBV9 and TRBJ1-2; tentative D call: TRBD1 (6 bases). Between the trimmed V and J ends, which lost 1 base and 3 bases, there was a span of 13 bases. The CDR3 runs 15 residues. The V gene's germline CDR1 is SGDLS and CDR2 YYNGEE. CDR3 in amino acids: CASSVRLGGDYGYTF. CDR3 nucleotide sequence: TGTGCCAGCAGCGTACGCTTAGGGGGGGACTATGGCTACACCTTC. Looking up the rest from reference TRBV9 and TRBJ1-2 gives the full variable domain: DSGVTQTPKHLITATGQRVTLRCSPRSGDLSVYWYQQSLDQGLQFLIQYYNGEERAKGNILERFSAQQFPDLHSELNLSSLELGDSALYFCASSVRLGGDYGYTFGSGTRLTVV.

The rearrangement uses TRBV4-1 and TRBJ2-5, with 11 bases fitting TRBD2. Germline V gene lookup returns CDR1 MGHRA and CDR2 YSYEKL. CDR3 size: 16 residues. Germline trimming cut 4 bases from V and 4 bases from J; bases unmatched to any gene: 8. The CDR3 protein is CASSRLGLADPETQYF. The DNA of the CDR3 is TGCGCCAGCAGCCGTCTGGGACTAGCGGATCCAGAGACCCAGTACTTC.

The chain recombines TRBV9 with TRBJ2-1; no firm D call. This CDR3 comprises 11 residues. Trimming left V 2 bases short and J 10 bases short, with 7 bases between. Germline-derived CDR1 and CDR2 are SGDLS and YYNGEE. The CDR3 bases are TGTGCCAGCAGCGTGGGTCTCGAGCAGTTCTTC. It codes for CASSVGLEQFF.

The chain combines TRBV18 with TRBJ1-2; unclear D gene. The CDR3 has 13 amino acids. Germline assignment: CDR1 KGHSH and CDR2 LQKENI. The germline V and J ends were trimmed by 4 bases and 1 base, with 7 bases remaining between them. CDR3 residues: CASSQTDNYGYTF. CDR3 coding DNA: TGTGCCAGCTCACAGACGGATAACTATGGCTACACCTTC.

The rearrangement links TRBV6-5 to TRBJ1-3; D is unclear. The CDR3 is made up of 13 amino acids. Germline CDR1 and CDR2: MNHEY and SVGAGI. V was shortened by 6 bases and J by 0 bases, with 6 bases between the two germline ends. The CDR3 spells CASRVPSGNTIYF. As DNA, the CDR3 is TGTGCCAGCAGGGTCCCCTCTGGAAACACCATATATTTT.

Comment on this clone: Other nucleotide sequences in the sample specify the same CDR3. The V gene is TRBV7-8, the J gene TRBJ2-5; 9 nucleotides align to TRBD2. This CDR3 has 14 amino acids. Germline V lookup: CDR1 SGHVS, CDR2 FQNEAQ. The V gene end was trimmed by 5 bases and the J gene end by 5 bases; junction bases not matched to a gene: 6. The CDR3 nucleotides read TGTGCCAGCAGCCAGACTAGCGGAGGGGAGACCCAGTACTTC. It encodes CASSQTSGGETQYF.

V is TRBV19 and J is TRBJ2-6, with a weak D call TRBD2 (6 bases). The germline V and J ends were trimmed by 3 bases and 2 bases, with 23 bases remaining between them. This CDR3 comprises 20 residues. Germline V lookup: CDR1 LNHDA, CDR2 SQIVND (reference sequence). The CDR3 DNA sequence: TGTGCCAGTAGTATCAGAGAGGGACTCTCCTTCAGGGCTGGGGCCAACGTCCTGACTTTC. It is translated as CASSIREGLSFRAGANVLTF.

V usage is TRBV15 and J usage is TRBJ2-1; 9 bases are shared with TRBD2. Germline trimming cut 3 bases from V and 7 bases from J; bases unmatched to any gene: 16. The CDR3 contains 18 residues. Germline CDR1 and CDR2: LNHNV and YYDKDF (reference sequence). The CDR3 nucleotides read TGTGCCACCAGCAGCCCTCGGTCCCTTAGCGGGAGAATTAATGAGCAGTTCTTC. Encoded protein: CATSSPRSLSGRINEQFF. The full variable domain, completed using reference TRBV15 and TRBJ2-1, is DAMVIQNPRYQVTQFGKPVTLSCSQTLNHNVMYWYQQKSSQAPKLLFHYYDKDFNNEADTPDNFQSRRPNTSFCFLDIRSPGLGDTAMYLCATSSPRSLSGRINEQFFGPGTRLTVL.

The chain joins TRBV10-1 to TRBJ1-2, with 7 bases lining up with TRBD1. CDR3 length equals 14 residues. With V trimmed by 6 bases and J by 4 bases, 8 bases remained unmatched. The germline V gene encodes CDR1 WNHNN and CDR2 SYGVQD (reference sequence). The CDR3 DNA reads TGCGCCAGCAGGAGACTGCACAGGGGCTATGGCTACACCTTC. It is translated as CASRRLHRGYGYTF.

The V and J genes are TRBV28 and TRBJ2-1; 7 nucleotides line up with TRBD2. Germline CDR1 and CDR2: MDHEN and SYDVKM. Germline trimming cut 3 bases from V and 12 bases from J; bases unmatched to any gene: 11. The CDR3 consists of 14 residues. This chain's CDR3 is CASSFSSGPFGQFF. The CDR3 DNA reads TGTGCCAGCAGTTTCTCTAGCGGTCCTTTTGGGCAGTTCTTC.

The V call is TRBV5-1, the J call TRBJ2-5; 11 nucleotides agree with TRBD2. Germline loops: CDR1 SGHRS, CDR2 YFSETQ. This CDR3 has 17 amino acids. The trim removed 5 bases at V and 1 base at J, leaving 10 bases unmatched. The CDR3 region is CASSRRTSGLPQETQYF. The DNA of the CDR3 is TGCGCCAGCAGTAGAAGGACTAGCGGGCTCCCCCAAGAGACCCAGTACTTC.

The V and J genes are TRBV10-1 and TRBJ2-3, with D unclear. V lost 3 bases and J 2 bases, leaving 6 bases between the germline ends. CDR1 WNHNN and CDR2 SYGVQD come from the germline V gene (reference sequence). CDR3 size: 13 residues. CDR3 region: CASSDRPTDTQYF. CDR3 nucleotides: TGCGCCAGCAGTGACAGGCCCACAGATACGCAGTATTTT.

The rearrangement uses TRBV18 and TRBJ1-4; unclear D gene. The CDR3 extends over 17 amino acids. The germline V gene has CDR1 KGHSH and CDR2 LQKENI. Trimming left V 4 bases short and J 1 base short, with 16 bases between. The CDR3, as DNA: TGTGCCAGCTCACAGTTCCGCGCCGGGGAAACTAATGAAAAACTGTTTTTT. Translation: CASSQFRAGETNEKLFF.

The chain carries TRBV29-1 and TRBJ1-2; 8 positions agree with TRBD1. The V segment lost 2 bases and the J segment 4 bases; nucleotides outside the gene matches: 6. The CDR3 spans 14 residues. The germline V gene has CDR1 SQVTM and CDR2 ANQGSEA. CDR3 sequence reads: CSVELQGAGYGYTF. CDR3 in DNA: TGCAGCGTTGAATTGCAGGGGGCCGGCTATGGCTACACCTTC.

The chain uses TRBV28 and TRBJ2-7; TRBD2 is a possible D gene (5 bases). This CDR3 region has 14 residues. Trimming shortened V by 1 base and J by 0 bases, and 7 bases separated the two germline ends. The V gene's germline CDR1 is MDHEN and CDR2 SYDVKM. CDR3 in DNA: TGTGCCAGCAGTTTATTCCGGGACTCCTACGAGCAGTACTTC. Encoded protein: CASSLFRDSYEQYF.

This chain uses TRBV10-3 with TRBJ2-3; 9 bases agree with TRBD2. This CDR3 has 13 amino acids. Per the germline V gene, CDR1 is ENHRY and CDR2 is SYGVKD. With V trimmed by 10 bases and J by 3 bases, 5 bases remained unmatched. CDR3 region: CATRGLATDTQYF. DNA of the CDR3: TGTGCCACAAGGGGACTAGCTACAGATACGCAGTATTTT.

The chain combines TRBV5-4 with TRBJ2-5; 11 nucleotides line up with TRBD2. The CDR3 is 16 amino acids. After removal of 1 base from V and 5 bases from J, the junction contained 7 bases not matched to a gene. Germline V CDR1 and CDR2: SGHNT, YYREEE (reference sequence). CDR3 bases: TGTGCCAGCAGCTTGAATAGCGGGAGGGCCCTGGAGACCCAGTACTTC. Its translation: CASSLNSGRALETQYF. Variable domain in full (rest from reference TRBV5-4 and TRBJ2-5): ETGVTQSPTHLIKTRGQQVTLRCSSQSGHNTVSWYQQALGQGPQFIFQYYREEENGRGNFPPRFSGLQFPNYSSELNVNALELDDSALYLCASSLNSGRALETQYFGPGTRLLVL.